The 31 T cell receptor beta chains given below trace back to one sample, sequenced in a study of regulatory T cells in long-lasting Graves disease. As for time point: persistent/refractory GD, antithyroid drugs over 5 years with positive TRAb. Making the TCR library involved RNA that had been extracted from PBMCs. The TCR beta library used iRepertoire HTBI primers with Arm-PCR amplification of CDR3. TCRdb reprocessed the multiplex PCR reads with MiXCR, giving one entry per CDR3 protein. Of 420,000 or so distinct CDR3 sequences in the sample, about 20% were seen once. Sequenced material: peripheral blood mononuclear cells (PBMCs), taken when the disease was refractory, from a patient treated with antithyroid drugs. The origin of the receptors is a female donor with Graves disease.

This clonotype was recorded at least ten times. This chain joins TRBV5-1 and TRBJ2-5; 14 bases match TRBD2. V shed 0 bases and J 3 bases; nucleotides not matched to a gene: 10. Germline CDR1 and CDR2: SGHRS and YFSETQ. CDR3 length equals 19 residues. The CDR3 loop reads CASSLEGTSGRVRKETQYF. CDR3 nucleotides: TGCGCCAGCAGCTTGGAGGGGACTAGCGGGAGAGTACGAAAAGAGACCCAGTACTTC.

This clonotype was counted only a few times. As DNA, the CDR3 is TGTGCCAGCAGCTTAGAGACGGGCACTGAAGCTTTCTTT. Protein sequence: CASSLETGTEAFF. The chain uses TRBV5-6 and TRBJ1-1; D unclear. Trimming left V 2 bases short and J 4 bases short, with 9 bases between. The CDR3 contains 13 residues. Germline lookup yields CDR1 SGHDT and CDR2 YYEEEE.

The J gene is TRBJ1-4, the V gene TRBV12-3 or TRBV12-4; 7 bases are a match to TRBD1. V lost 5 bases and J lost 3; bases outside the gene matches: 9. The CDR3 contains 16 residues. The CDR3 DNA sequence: TGTGCCAGCAGTCGCAATGACAGGGTTCCTAATGAAAAACTGTTTTTT. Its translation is CASSRNDRVPNEKLFF.

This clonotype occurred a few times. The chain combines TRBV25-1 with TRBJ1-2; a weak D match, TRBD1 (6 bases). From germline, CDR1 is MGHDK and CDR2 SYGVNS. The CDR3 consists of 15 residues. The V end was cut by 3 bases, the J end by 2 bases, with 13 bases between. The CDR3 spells CASSERGGSNYGYTF. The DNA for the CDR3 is TGTGCCAGCAGTGAGAGGGGGGGCTCGAACTATGGCTACACCTTC.

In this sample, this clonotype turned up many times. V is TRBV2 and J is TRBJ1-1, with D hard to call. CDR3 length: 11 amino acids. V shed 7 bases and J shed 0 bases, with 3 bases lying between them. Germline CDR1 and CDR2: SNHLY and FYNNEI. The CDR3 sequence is CASMVNTEAFF. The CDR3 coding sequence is TGTGCCAGCATGGTGAACACTGAAGCTTTCTTT.

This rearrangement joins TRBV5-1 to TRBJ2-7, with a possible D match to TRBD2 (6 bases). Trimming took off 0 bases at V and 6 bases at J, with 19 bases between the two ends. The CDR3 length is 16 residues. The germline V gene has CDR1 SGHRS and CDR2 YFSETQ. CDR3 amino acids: CASSLGGGDRVGEQYF. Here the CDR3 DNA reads TGCGCCAGCAGCTTGGGTGGAGGGGACCGCGTGGGCGAGCAGTACTTC.

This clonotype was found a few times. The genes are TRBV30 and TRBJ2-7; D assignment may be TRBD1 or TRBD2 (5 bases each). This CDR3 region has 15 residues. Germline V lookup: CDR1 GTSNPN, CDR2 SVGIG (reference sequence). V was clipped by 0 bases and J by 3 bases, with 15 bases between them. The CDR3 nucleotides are TGTGCCTGGAGTGTACTAGGTGCCAGGGACTACGAGCAGTACTTC. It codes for CAWSVLGARDYEQYF.

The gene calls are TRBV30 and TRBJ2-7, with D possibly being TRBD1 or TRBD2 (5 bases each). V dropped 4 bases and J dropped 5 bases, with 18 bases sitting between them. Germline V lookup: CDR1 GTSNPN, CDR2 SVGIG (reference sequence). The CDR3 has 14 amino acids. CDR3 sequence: CAWIRPGDLNEQYF. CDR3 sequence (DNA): TGTGCCTGGATTCGGCCTGGGGACCTCAACGAGCAGTACTTC.

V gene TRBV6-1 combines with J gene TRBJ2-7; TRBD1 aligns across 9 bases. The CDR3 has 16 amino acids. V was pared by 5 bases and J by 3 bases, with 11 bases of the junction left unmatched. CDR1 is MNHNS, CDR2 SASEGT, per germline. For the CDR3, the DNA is TGTGCCAGCAGTAATACACCGGGACAGGGTCACTACGAGCAGTACTTC. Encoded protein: CASSNTPGQGHYEQYF.

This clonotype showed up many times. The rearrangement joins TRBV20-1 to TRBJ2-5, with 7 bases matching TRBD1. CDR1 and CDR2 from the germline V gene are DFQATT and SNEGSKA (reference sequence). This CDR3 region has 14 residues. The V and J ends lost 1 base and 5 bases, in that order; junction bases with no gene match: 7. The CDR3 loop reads CSARGTDRLETQYF. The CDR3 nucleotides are TGCAGTGCTAGAGGCACGGACAGGCTGGAGACCCAGTACTTC.

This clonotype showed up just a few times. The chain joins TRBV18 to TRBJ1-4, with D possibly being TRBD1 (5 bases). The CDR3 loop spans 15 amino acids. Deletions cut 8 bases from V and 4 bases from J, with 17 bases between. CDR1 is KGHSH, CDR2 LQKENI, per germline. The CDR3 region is CASTRQPLDNEKLFF. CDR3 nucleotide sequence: TGTGCCAGCACTCGACAGCCCCTAGATAATGAAAAACTGTTTTTT. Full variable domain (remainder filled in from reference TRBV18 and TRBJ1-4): NAGVMQNPRHLVRRRGQEARLRCSPMKGHSHVYWYRQLPEEGLKFMVYLQKENIIDESGMPKERFSAEFPKEGPSILRIQQVVRGDSAAYFCASTRQPLDNEKLFFGSGTQLSVL.

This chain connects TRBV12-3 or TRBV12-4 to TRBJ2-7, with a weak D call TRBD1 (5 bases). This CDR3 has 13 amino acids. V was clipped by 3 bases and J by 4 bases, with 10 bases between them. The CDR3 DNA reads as TGTGCCAGCAGTTTTACCCAGGGATACGAGCAGTACTTC. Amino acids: CASSFTQGYEQYF.

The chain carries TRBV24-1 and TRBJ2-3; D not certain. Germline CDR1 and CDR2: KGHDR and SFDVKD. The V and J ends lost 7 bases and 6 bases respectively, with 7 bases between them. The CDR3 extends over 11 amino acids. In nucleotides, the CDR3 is TGTGCCACCAGATTCGGGGATACGCAGTATTTT. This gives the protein CATRFGDTQYF.

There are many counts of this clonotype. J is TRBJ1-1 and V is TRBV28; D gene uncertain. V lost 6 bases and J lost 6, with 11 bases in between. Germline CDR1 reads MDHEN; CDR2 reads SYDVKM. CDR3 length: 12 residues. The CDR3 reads CASSLVLAEAFF. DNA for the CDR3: TGTGCCAGCAGCTTAGTTTTAGCTGAAGCTTTCTTT.

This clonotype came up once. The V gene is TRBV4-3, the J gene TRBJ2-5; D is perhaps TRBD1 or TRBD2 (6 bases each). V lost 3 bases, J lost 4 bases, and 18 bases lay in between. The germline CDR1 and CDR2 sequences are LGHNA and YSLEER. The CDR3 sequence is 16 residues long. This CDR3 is CASSQKGGPAGETQYF. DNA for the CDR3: TGCGCCAGCAGCCAGAAGGGGGGACCGGCTGGAGAGACCCAGTACTTC.

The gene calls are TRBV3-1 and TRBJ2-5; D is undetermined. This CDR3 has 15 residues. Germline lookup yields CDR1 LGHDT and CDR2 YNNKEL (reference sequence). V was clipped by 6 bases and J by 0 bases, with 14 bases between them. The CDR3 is CASRPDVGYQETQYF. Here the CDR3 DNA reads TGTGCCAGCAGGCCCGACGTGGGCTACCAAGAGACCCAGTACTTC.

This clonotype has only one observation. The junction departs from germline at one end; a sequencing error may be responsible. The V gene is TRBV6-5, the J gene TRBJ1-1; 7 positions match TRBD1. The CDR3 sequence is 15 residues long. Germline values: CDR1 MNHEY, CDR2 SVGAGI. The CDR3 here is CAGSYSDRANTEAFF. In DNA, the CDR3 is TGTGCCGGCAGTTACTCCGACAGGGCGAACACTGAAGCTTTCTTT.

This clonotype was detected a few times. The CDR3 reads CASSRTSGEAQYF. Here the CDR3 DNA reads TGTGCCAGCAGTCGGACTAGCGGTGAGGCCCAGTACTTC. The V call is TRBV12-3 or TRBV12-4, the J call TRBJ2-5; 10 bases align to TRBD2. J was trimmed by 9 bases and V by 5 bases; bases with no gene match: 6. This CDR3 spans 13 amino acids.

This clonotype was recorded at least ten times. CDR3 nucleotides: TGTGCCAGCAGTGAGGGGGTTGGCTACACCTTC. It codes for CASSEGVGYTF. The V gene is TRBV2, the J gene TRBJ1-2; D may be TRBD1 (5 bases). The CDR3 totals 11 residues. Trimming pared 3 bases from V and 7 bases from J, leaving 6 bases between. Germline CDR1 is SNHLY and CDR2 is FYNNEI.

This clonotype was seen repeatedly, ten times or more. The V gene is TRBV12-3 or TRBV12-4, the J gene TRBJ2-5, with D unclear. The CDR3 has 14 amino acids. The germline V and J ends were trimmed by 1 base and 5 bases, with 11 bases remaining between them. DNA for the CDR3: TGTGCCAGCAGTTTAGGCCAGTTAGTGGAGACCCAGTACTTC. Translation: CASSLGQLVETQYF.

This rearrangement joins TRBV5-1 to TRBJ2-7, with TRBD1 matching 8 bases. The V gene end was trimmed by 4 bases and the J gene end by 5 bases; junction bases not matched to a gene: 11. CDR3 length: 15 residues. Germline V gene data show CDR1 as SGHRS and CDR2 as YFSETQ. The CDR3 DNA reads TGCGCCAGCAGCGACTGGGACAGGAAGACAGACGAGCAGTACTTC. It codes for CASSDWDRKTDEQYF.

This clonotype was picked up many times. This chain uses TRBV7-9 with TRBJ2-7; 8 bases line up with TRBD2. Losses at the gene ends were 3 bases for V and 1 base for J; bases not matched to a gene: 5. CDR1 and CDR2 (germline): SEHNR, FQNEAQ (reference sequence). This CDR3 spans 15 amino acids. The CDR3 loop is CASSLVSGGSYEQYF. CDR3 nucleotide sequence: TGTGCCAGCAGCTTGGTCAGCGGGGGTTCCTACGAGCAGTACTTC. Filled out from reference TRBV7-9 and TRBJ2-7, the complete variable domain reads DTGVSQNPRHKITKRGQNVTFRCDPISEHNRLYWYRQTLGQGPEFLTYFQNEAQLEKSRLLSDRFSAERPKGSFSTLEIQRTEQGDSAMYLCASSLVSGGSYEQYFGPGTRLTVT.

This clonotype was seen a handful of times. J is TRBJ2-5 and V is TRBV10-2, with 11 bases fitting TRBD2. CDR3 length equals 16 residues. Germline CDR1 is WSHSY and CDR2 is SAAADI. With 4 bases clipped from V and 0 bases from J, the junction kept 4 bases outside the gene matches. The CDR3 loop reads CASSAIAGGYQETQYF. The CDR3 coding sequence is TGCGCCAGCAGTGCTATAGCGGGAGGGTACCAAGAGACCCAGTACTTC.

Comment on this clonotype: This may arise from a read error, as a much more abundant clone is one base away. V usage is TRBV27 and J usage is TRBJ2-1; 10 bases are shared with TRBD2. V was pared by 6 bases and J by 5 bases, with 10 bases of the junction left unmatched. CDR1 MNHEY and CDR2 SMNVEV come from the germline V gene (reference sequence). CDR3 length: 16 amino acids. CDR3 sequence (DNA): TGTGCCAGCAGCGAGACTAGCGGGTGGACCCACAATGAGCAGTTCTTC. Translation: CASSETSGWTHNEQFF.

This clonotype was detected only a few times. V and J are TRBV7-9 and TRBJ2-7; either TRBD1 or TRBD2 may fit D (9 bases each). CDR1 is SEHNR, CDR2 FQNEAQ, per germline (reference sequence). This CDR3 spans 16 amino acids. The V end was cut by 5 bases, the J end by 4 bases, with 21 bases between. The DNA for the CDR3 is TGTGCCAGCAGCGTAGATCTAGCGGGACAGGGATACGAGCAGTACTTC. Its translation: CASSVDLAGQGYEQYF.

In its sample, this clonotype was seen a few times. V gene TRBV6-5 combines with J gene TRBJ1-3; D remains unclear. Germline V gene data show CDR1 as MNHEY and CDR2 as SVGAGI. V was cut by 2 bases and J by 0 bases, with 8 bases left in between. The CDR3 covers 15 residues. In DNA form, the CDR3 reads TGTGCCAGCAGTTACGGGCAGAACTCTGGAAACACCATATATTTT. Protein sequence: CASSYGQNSGNTIYF.

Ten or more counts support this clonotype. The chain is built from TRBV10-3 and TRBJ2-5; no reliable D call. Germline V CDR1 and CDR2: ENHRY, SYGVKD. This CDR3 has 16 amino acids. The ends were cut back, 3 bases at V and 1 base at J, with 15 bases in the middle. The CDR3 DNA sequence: TGTGCCATCAGTGACCCCGGAAGGGCGTCCCAAGAGACCCAGTACTTC. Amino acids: CAISDPGRASQETQYF.

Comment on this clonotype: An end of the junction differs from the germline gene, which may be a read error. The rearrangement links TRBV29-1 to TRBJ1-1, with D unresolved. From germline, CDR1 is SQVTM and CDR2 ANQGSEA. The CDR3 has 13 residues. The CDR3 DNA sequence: TGCAGCGTAAGCAGTTCAGCGAACACTGAAGCTCTCTTT. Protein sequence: CSVSSSANTEALF.

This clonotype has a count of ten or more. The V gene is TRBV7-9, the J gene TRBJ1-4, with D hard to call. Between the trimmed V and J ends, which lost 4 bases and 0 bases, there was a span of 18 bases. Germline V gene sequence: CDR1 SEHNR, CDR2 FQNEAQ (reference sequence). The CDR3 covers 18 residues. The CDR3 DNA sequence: TGTGCCAGCAGCTCCCGATATGATCGGGATGCAACTAATGAAAAACTGTTTTTT. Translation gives CASSSRYDRDATNEKLFF.

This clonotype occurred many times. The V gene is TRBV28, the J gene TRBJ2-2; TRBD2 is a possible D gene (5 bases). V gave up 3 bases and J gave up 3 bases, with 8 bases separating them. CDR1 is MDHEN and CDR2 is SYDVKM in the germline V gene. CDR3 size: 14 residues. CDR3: CASSLVGDTGELFF. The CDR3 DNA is TGTGCCAGCAGTTTGGTGGGAGACACCGGGGAGCTGTTTTTT.

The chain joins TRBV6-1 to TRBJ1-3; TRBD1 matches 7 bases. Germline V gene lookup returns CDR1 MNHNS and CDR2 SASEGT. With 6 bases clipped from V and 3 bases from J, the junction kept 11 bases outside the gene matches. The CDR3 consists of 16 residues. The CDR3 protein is CASRTTKGAFGNTIYF. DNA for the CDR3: TGTGCCAGCAGGACAACGAAGGGGGCATTTGGAAACACCATATATTTT.